The next 20 T cell receptor beta chains were all read from a single sample in a study of T-cell reconstitution after alpha-beta-depleted transplantation in children. The TCRbeta library was prepared with unique molecular identifiers. TCRdb re-analysed the PCR reads in MiXCR, keeping a single row per CDR3 protein. The data hold some 500,000 distinct CDR3 sequences, with over 25% observed a single time. The sequences come from PBMCs from the stem cell graft donor, collected from the stem cell graft. These TCRs come from a human donor who donated a stem cell graft to a child with aplastic anemia.

This clonotype was seen a handful of times. This sequence joins TRBV25-1 and TRBJ1-4; D uncertain. Trimming removed 3 bases at V and 7 bases at J, with 18 bases between. The CDR3 totals 16 residues. Germline V gene lookup returns CDR1 MGHDK and CDR2 SYGVNS. CDR3 in DNA: TGTGCCAGCAGTGATACACCGGCCCTGCTAGGTGAAAAACTGTTTTTT. As protein: CASSDTPALLGEKLFF.

V gene TRBV6-5 combines with J gene TRBJ1-2, with 8 bases that match TRBD1. Germline lookup yields CDR1 MNHEY and CDR2 SVGAGI. This CDR3 region has 15 residues. V lost 3 bases and J lost 5; bases outside the gene matches: 8. The CDR3 loop is CASSYPAGGLYGYTF. CDR3 in DNA: TGTGCCAGCAGTTATCCCGCAGGGGGCCTGTATGGCTACACCTTC.

The chain is built from TRBV20-1 and TRBJ2-7, with 7 bases lining up with TRBD2. This CDR3 spans 13 amino acids. V trimming: 6 bases; J trimming: 4 bases; junction bases outside the gene matches: 9. Germline assignment: CDR1 DFQATT and CDR2 SNEGSKA (reference sequence). In DNA form, the CDR3 reads TGCAGTGCAAGGTCACGACTAGCTTACGAGCAGTACGTC. Translating gives CSARSRLAYEQYV.

The V call is TRBV7-2, the J call TRBJ1-4; D gene ambiguous. CDR1 SGHTA and CDR2 FQGNSA come from the germline V gene. The CDR3 covers 15 residues. The V end was cut by 5 bases, the J end by 8 bases, with 18 bases between. The CDR3 DNA sequence: TGTGCCAGCAGCATGAAGTCGGGAGGTCGGGAAAAACTGTTTTTT. Its protein product is CASSMKSGGREKLFF. Full variable domain (rest looked up from reference TRBV7-2 and TRBJ1-4): GAGVSQSPSNKVTEKGKDVELRCDPISGHTALYWYRQSLGQGLEFLIYFQGNSAPDKSGLPSDRFSAERTGGSVSTLTIQRTQQEDSAVYLCASSMKSGGREKLFFGSGTQLSVL.

This clonotype was seen at least ten times. The V call is TRBV19, the J call TRBJ1-4, with a tentative D call TRBD1 (6 bases). Between the trimmed V and J ends, which lost 5 bases and 6 bases, there was a span of 10 bases. CDR1 is LNHDA, CDR2 SQIVND, per germline (reference sequence). CDR3 length equals 13 residues. The CDR3: CASSWNRDEKLFF. The CDR3 bases are TGTGCCAGTAGTTGGAACAGGGATGAAAAACTGTTTTTT.

This clonotype was seen a handful of times. V is TRBV11-3 and J is TRBJ2-3; the D call may be TRBD1 or TRBD2 (5 bases each). The CDR3 length is 16 residues. Per the germline V gene, CDR1 is SGHNT and CDR2 is YENEEA. Trimming left V 1 base short and J 6 bases short, with 17 bases between. This CDR3 reads CASSLGEGRNADTQYF. CDR3 nucleotide sequence: TGTGCCAGCAGCTTAGGAGAGGGGAGAAATGCTGATACGCAGTATTTT.

The rearrangement uses TRBV7-9 and TRBJ2-7; 10 nucleotides agree with TRBD2. Per the germline V gene, CDR1 is SEHNR and CDR2 is FQNEAQ (reference sequence). The CDR3 runs to 15 residues. V shed 4 bases, J shed 2 bases, and the junction held 5 bases outside the gene matches. The CDR3 protein is CASSSGLAETYEQYF. In DNA, the CDR3 is TGTGCCAGCAGCTCCGGACTAGCGGAGACCTACGAGCAGTACTTC.

V usage is TRBV7-9 and J usage is TRBJ1-2; 7 bases match TRBD1. The CDR3 covers 14 residues. Germline V CDR1 and CDR2: SEHNR, FQNEAQ (reference sequence). Germline trimming cut 0 bases from V and 4 bases from J; bases unmatched to any gene: 2. For the CDR3, the DNA is TGTGCCAGCAGCTTAGCGAGGACAGGCTATGGCTACACCTTC. Its protein is CASSLARTGYGYTF. The full variable domain, with the rest looked up from reference TRBV7-9 and TRBJ1-2, is DTGVSQNPRHKITKRGQNVTFRCDPISEHNRLYWYRQTLGQGPEFLTYFQNEAQLEKSRLLSDRFSAERPKGSFSTLEIQRTEQGDSAMYLCASSLARTGYGYTFGSGTRLTVV.

The chain joins TRBV5-1 to TRBJ2-1; no clear D gene. The CDR3 spans 12 residues. The V end was cut by 6 bases, the J end by 6 bases, with 10 bases between. Germline CDR1 and CDR2: SGHRS and YFSETQ. The CDR3 bases are TGCGCCAGCACAGGTAAAAGCAATGAGCAGTTCTTC. Protein sequence: CASTGKSNEQFF.

The rearrangement uses TRBV5-6 and TRBJ2-7, with 10 bases identical to TRBD2. Germline lookup yields CDR1 SGHDT and CDR2 YYEEEE. The J segment lost 3 bases and the V segment lost 4 bases, leaving 10 bases of the junction unmatched. The CDR3 consists of 16 residues. For the CDR3, the DNA is TGTGCCAGCAGCGGGATCGGGACTAGCGATCGCTACGAGCAGTACGTC. Amino acid sequence: CASSGIGTSDRYEQYV.

V and J are TRBV11-2 and TRBJ2-3, with D hard to call. The length of the CDR3 is 15 residues. Germline V gene sequence: CDR1 SGHAT, CDR2 FQNNGV. Between the trimmed V and J ends, which lost 6 bases and 2 bases, there was a span of 15 bases. Written as DNA, the CDR3 is TGTGCCAGCAGGCTCCGGTGGGGATCCACAGATACGCAGTATTTT. Residues: CASRLRWGSTDTQYF.

J is TRBJ1-5 and V is TRBV12-3 or TRBV12-4; D is uncertain. The V end was cut by 6 bases, the J end by 7 bases, with 13 bases between. The CDR3 runs to 13 residues. The CDR3 DNA reads as TGTGCCAGCAGCTTCCGCCCTCGACAGCCCCAGCATTTT. It specifies CASSFRPRQPQHF.

V and J are TRBV18 and TRBJ1-2; D is unresolved. V dropped 3 bases and J dropped 1 base, with 15 bases sitting between them. Germline V gene sequence: CDR1 KGHSH, CDR2 LQKENI. CDR3 length: 16 amino acids. CDR3: CASSPTGGTDNYGYTF. In nucleotides, the CDR3 is TGTGCCAGCTCACCTACGGGCGGTACAGATAACTATGGCTACACCTTC.

The chain recombines TRBV12-3 or TRBV12-4 with TRBJ2-3; tentative D call: TRBD2 (5 bases). CDR3 size: 13 residues. V lost 6 bases and J lost 4, with 11 bases in between. DNA of the CDR3: TGTGCCAGCAGCGCTAGTAGCGCAGATACGCAGTATTTT. As protein: CASSASSADTQYF.

The J gene is TRBJ2-1, the V gene TRBV6-6; D uncertain. Germline values: CDR1 MNHNY, CDR2 SVGAGI (reference sequence). This CDR3 contains 11 residues. The germline V and J ends were trimmed by 8 bases and 7 bases, with 9 bases remaining between them. The CDR3 spells CASGTVNEQFF. Here the CDR3 DNA reads TGTGCCAGCGGAACAGTTAATGAGCAGTTCTTC.

The chain employs TRBV5-1 and TRBJ2-7; 9 positions match TRBD1. The germline V gene has CDR1 SGHRS and CDR2 YFSETQ. V trimming: 1 base; J trimming: 6 bases; junction bases outside the gene matches: 8. The CDR3 is 15 amino acids. DNA for the CDR3: TGCGCCAGCAGCTTGACCCTAGGGACAGGGTTCGAGCAGTACTTC. Protein: CASSLTLGTGFEQYF.

This clonotype was counted only a few times. The genes are TRBV10-3 and TRBJ1-5; 8 bases are a match to TRBD1. Germline V gene sequence: CDR1 ENHRY, CDR2 SYGVKD. CDR3 length: 15 residues. V was pared by 4 bases and J by 2 bases, with 4 bases of the junction left unmatched. CDR3 residues: CAISAGGGGNQPQHF. In DNA, the CDR3 is TGTGCCATCAGTGCAGGGGGCGGCGGCAATCAGCCCCAGCATTTT.

The CDR3 here is CASSLDGQGRADTQYF. CDR3 DNA: TGCGCCAGCAGCTTGGACGGACAGGGACGGGCAGATACGCAGTATTTT. The rearrangement uses TRBV5-1 and TRBJ2-3, with 8 positions matching TRBD1. The V gene end was trimmed by 0 bases and the J gene end by 4 bases; junction bases not matched to a gene: 7. This CDR3 has 16 amino acids. The germline CDR1 and CDR2 sequences are SGHRS and YFSETQ.

The chain employs TRBV5-1 and TRBJ2-7; the match to TRBD2 covers 7 bases. With 0 bases clipped from V and 3 bases from J, the junction kept 6 bases outside the gene matches. The CDR3 extends over 15 amino acids. Looked up from germline, CDR1 is SGHRS and CDR2 is YFSETQ. This chain's CDR3 is CASSLALAEVYEQYF. CDR3 DNA sequence: TGCGCCAGCAGCTTGGCGCTAGCGGAGGTCTACGAGCAGTACTTC. Together with reference TRBV5-1 and TRBJ2-7, the CDR3 gives the full variable domain: KAGVTQTPRYLIKTRGQQVTLSCSPISGHRSVSWYQQTPGQGLQFLFEYFSETQRNKGNFPGRFSGRQFSNSRSEMNVSTLELGDSALYLCASSLALAEVYEQYFGPGTRLTVT.

This clonotype was observed a handful of times. The rearrangement links TRBV6-2 or TRBV6-3 to TRBJ1-1, with TRBD1 identical over 8 bases. The CDR3 length is 17 residues. Germline V gene data show CDR1 as MNHEY and CDR2 as SVGEGT. The J segment lost 1 base and the V segment lost 5 bases, leaving 12 bases of the junction unmatched. In nucleotides, the CDR3 is TGTGCCAGCAGTACAAACAGGGGGAGGTTGGAGAACACTGAAGCTTTCTTT. The encoded protein is CASSTNRGRLENTEAFF.